The rows below give T cell receptor beta chains drawn from one sample of a study of CXCR3-negative and CXCR3-positive naive CD8 T cells. TCRdb derives one entry per CDR3 protein from the 5' RACE reads, leaving out DNA. The sample's table shows about 40,000 distinct CDR3 sequences. The sample was naive CXCR3- CD8+ T cells from blood. The origin of the receptors is a human donor in good health. Some clones in this sample may be carry-over from other donors' samples. The CDR3 runs from the conserved cysteine through the conserved F or W. Size values are once, few and many counts, or a class for expanded clones, and some rows have none.

v_call	clone_size	j_call	cdr3_aa
TRBV7-8	-	TRBJ2-5	CASSPGDGPSQTQYF
TRBV29-1	-	TRBJ1-1	CSDQGNTEAFF
TRBV19	-	TRBJ1-5	CASTFGDTQSSNQPQHF
TRBV7-3	medium-sized	TRBJ2-1	CASSSAGGRNEQFF
TRBV4-3	-	TRBJ1-4	CASSQGWTAKNEKLFF
TRBV7-6	-	TRBJ2-1	CASSSGLVYNEQFF
TRBV10-3	-	TRBJ1-5	CAISDGTGGPQPQHF
TRBV28	-	TRBJ2-7	CASRPWQGKYEQYF
TRBV7-9	-	TRBJ2-1	CASSWAPLYNEQFF
TRBV7-9	-	TRBJ1-1	CASSFQGLNTEAFF
TRBV7-2	-	TRBJ1-3	CASSFMPGSGENTIYF
TRBV5-1	-	TRBJ1-1	CASSGDRGDGLGEAFF
TRBV5-8	-	TRBJ1-2	CASSQMPGDGNYGYTF
TRBV29-1	-	TRBJ2-7	CSVGTGGEQYF
TRBV28	-	TRBJ2-5	CASSTPGQTQYF
TRBV28	-	TRBJ2-5	CASSFAGGETQYF
TRBV7-2	-	TRBJ2-7	CASRRTGGIEQYF
TRBV6-2/TRBV6-3	-	TRBJ2-7	CASSYSYDSYEQYF
TRBV16	-	TRBJ1-4	CASSRFRSGRGEKLFF
TRBV19	-	TRBJ1-1	CASRFGWGNTEAFF
TRBV29-1	-	TRBJ1-1	CSVQDSNTEAFF
TRBV2	-	TRBJ2-1	CATSRDSSYNEQFF
TRBV20-1	-	TRBJ2-3	CSAGSGGSHWDTQYF
TRBV4-3	-	TRBJ1-1	CASSQDGDLNTEAFF
TRBV27	-	TRBJ2-6	CASSFLLSGANVLTF
TRBV28	-	TRBJ2-3	CASSFQYASTDTQYF
TRBV20-1	-	TRBJ2-7	CGARATGVGQGAYEQYF
TRBV29-1	-	TRBJ2-1	CSVPRGSSYNEQFF
TRBV7-9	-	TRBJ2-7	CASSSRDSNEQYF
TRBV29-1	medium-sized	TRBJ2-2	CSVDQGLDTGELFF
TRBV28	-	TRBJ2-7	CASMGRNSYEQYF
TRBV11-1	-	TRBJ2-1	CASIRGGAVGNEQFF
TRBV9	-	TRBJ1-1	CASSVPVNTEAFF
TRBV12-3/TRBV12-4	-	TRBJ1-1	CASISLNDRDTEAFF
TRBV29-1	-	TRBJ2-1	CSVEPTGINEQFF
TRBV11-2	-	TRBJ2-1	CASSLGGGEQFF
TRBV12-3/TRBV12-4	-	TRBJ2-1	CASNLRGGGYNEQFF
TRBV7-9	-	TRBJ2-7	CASSPPLPGSYEQYF
TRBV15	-	TRBJ2-7	CATSREDGYEQYF
TRBV29-1	-	TRBJ2-7	CSVVWGLEMSEQYF
TRBV28	-	TRBJ2-7	CASSPSGVYEQYF
TRBV7-9	-	TRBJ1-3	CASSARDRDDTIYF
TRBV28	-	TRBJ1-1	CASTPYGTLNTEAFF
TRBV25-1	-	TRBJ2-7	CASSAYYEQYF
TRBV18	-	TRBJ1-1	CASSTPQNTEAFF
TRBV7-6	-	TRBJ2-3	CASSGTSGGLRTDTQYF
TRBV9	-	TRBJ1-2	CASSDLDPRTGPRGGYTF
TRBV27	-	TRBJ2-3	CASSLGPRGTDTQYF
TRBV4-3	-	TRBJ1-1	CASSQVVQGGASEAFF
TRBV4-3	-	TRBJ1-2	CASSQDPVGGYGYTF
TRBV4-3	-	TRBJ2-2	CASSQEALNTGELFF
TRBV6-4	-	TRBJ1-6	CASSPRGQDSPLHF
TRBV28	-	TRBJ2-5	CASSLNRGQAGRSQETQYF
TRBV14	-	TRBJ1-1	CASSQGWGTAQAFF
TRBV11-2	-	TRBJ1-5	CASSLLRAPGQPQHF
TRBV14	-	TRBJ2-7	CASSRQPSYEQYF
TRBV12-3/TRBV12-4	-	TRBJ2-2	CASSLRPGFTGELFF
TRBV28	-	TRBJ2-7	CASRTLGGYEQYF